This passage covers 25 T cell receptor beta chains from one sample sequenced in a study of identical twins. TCRdb re-derived calls from the 5' RACE reads in MiXCR, one entry per CDR3 protein. The profile covers about 890,000 distinct CDR3 sequences, with 10% to 15% appearing a single time and about 1.5% taken by the ten largest. This sample also belongs to another study, concerning yellow fever vaccine responses in identical twins.

The material sequenced was PBMCs. These receptors were taken from a woman aged 18-35 years in good health.

This clonotype was counted only a few times. This chain connects TRBV7-8 to TRBJ2-1; TRBD2 aligns across 10 bases. CDR3 length: 17 amino acids. Trimming cost V 4 bases and J 9 bases; bases outside gene matches: 15. Germline CDR1 SGHVS, CDR2 FQNEAQ. The CDR3: CASSSARLAGARGEQFF. In DNA, the CDR3 is TGTGCCAGCAGCTCCGCCCGGCTAGCGGGGGCGAGGGGTGAGCAGTTCTTC.

The rearrangement joins TRBV28 to TRBJ2-3; TRBD1 or TRBD2 may be the D gene (5 bases each). Trimming took 10 bases from V and 2 from J, leaving 16 bases between them. This CDR3 region has 14 residues. Germline V gene lookup returns CDR1 MDHEN and CDR2 SYDVKM. The CDR3 loop reads CAISQADTTDTQYF. CDR3 DNA sequence: TGTGCCATCAGCCAAGCGGACACCACAGATACGCAGTATTTT.

The chain combines TRBV9 with TRBJ1-1; no clear D gene. Trimming shortened V by 0 bases and J by 6 bases, and 9 bases separated the two germline ends. CDR3 size: 13 residues. The V gene's germline CDR1 is SGDLS and CDR2 YYNGEE. The DNA of the CDR3 is TGTGCCAGCAGCGTAGCTCTGGAATCTGAAGCTTTCTTT. It encodes CASSVALESEAFF.

This clonotype has just one count. The CDR3 here is CASGLPRTGGNSYNEQFF. CDR3 sequence (DNA): TGTGCTAGTGGTTTGCCCCGGACAGGTGGAAACTCCTACAATGAGCAGTTCTTC. The chain recombines TRBV12-5 with TRBJ2-1; 7 bases line up with TRBD1. The CDR3 consists of 18 residues. Looked up from germline, CDR1 is LGHNT and CDR2 is FRNRAP. V dropped 2 bases and J dropped 0; count of bases not matched to a gene: 10. The whole variable domain, filled in from reference TRBV12-5 and TRBJ2-1, reads DARVTQTPRHKVTEMGQEVTMRCQPILGHNTVFWYRQTMMQGLELLAYFRNRAPLDDSGMPKDRFSAEMPDATLATLKIQPSEPRDSAVYFCASGLPRTGGNSYNEQFFGPGTRLTVL.

The chain links TRBV6-1 to TRBJ2-1, with D unresolved. Germline CDR1 and CDR2: MNHNS and SASEGT. Trimming removed 6 bases from V and 3 bases from J, with 15 bases in between. The CDR3 sequence is 15 residues long. The CDR3 nucleotides read TGTGCCAGCAGCCTGGCCCAGCAGCTCTACAATGAGCAGTTCTTC. Translated, it gives CASSLAQQLYNEQFF.

This clonotype came up a few times. The chain combines TRBV5-1 with TRBJ2-1; D might be TRBD1 or TRBD2, each matching 6 bases. The CDR3 runs 15 residues. Trimming left V 4 bases short and J 8 bases short, with 19 bases between. CDR1 and CDR2 from the germline V gene are SGHRS and YFSETQ. The CDR3 sequence is CASSPEGGGRDEQFF. The CDR3 DNA sequence: TGCGCCAGCAGCCCGGAGGGGGGTGGTAGGGATGAGCAGTTCTTC. The full variable domain, rest sourced from reference TRBV5-1 and TRBJ2-1, is KAGVTQTPRYLIKTRGQQVTLSCSPISGHRSVSWYQQTPGQGLQFLFEYFSETQRNKGNFPGRFSGRQFSNSRSEMNVSTLELGDSALYLCASSPEGGGRDEQFFGPGTRLTVL.

This clonotype was observed a handful of times. The rearrangement links TRBV15 to TRBJ2-1; TRBD2 matches 14 bases. CDR3 length: 21 amino acids. V lost 3 bases to trimming and J lost 0 bases; unmatched junction nucleotides: 13. Germline CDR1 LNHNV, CDR2 YYDKDF (reference sequence). The CDR3 region is CATSRLTPGLAGARSYNEQFF. CDR3 nucleotide sequence: TGTGCCACCAGCAGGTTAACCCCGGGACTAGCGGGGGCCCGCTCCTACAATGAGCAGTTCTTC.

The genes are TRBV10-3 and TRBJ2-7; possible D gene TRBD2, 5 bases. CDR1 is ENHRY, CDR2 SYGVKD, per germline. CDR3 size: 13 residues. V was clipped by 2 bases and J by 5 bases, with 10 bases between them. CDR3 amino acids: CAISETSVDEQYF. CDR3 bases: TGTGCCATCAGTGAGACTAGTGTGGACGAGCAGTACTTC.

The CDR3 DNA follows: TGCAGTGCTAGATTTGCAGGGGCATTGGGCTCCGCCGGGGAGCTGTTTTTT. The encoded protein is CSARFAGALGSAGELFF. The rearrangement joins TRBV20-1 to TRBJ2-2, with a weak D call TRBD1 (6 bases). V lost 2 bases to trimming and J lost 6 bases, with 22 bases between them. This CDR3 contains 17 residues. In germline, CDR1 is DFQATT, CDR2 SNEGSKA (reference sequence).

This clonotype turned up a few times. This chain joins TRBV19 and TRBJ2-1; no firm D call. V dropped 4 bases and J dropped 4 bases, with 14 bases sitting between them. Germline V gene lookup returns CDR1 LNHDA and CDR2 SQIVND (reference sequence). The CDR3 runs to 15 residues. This CDR3 is CASSKALTEYNEQFF. DNA for the CDR3: TGTGCCAGTAGTAAAGCACTCACGGAATACAATGAGCAGTTCTTC.

This clonotype was recorded many times. The rearrangement uses TRBV20-1 and TRBJ1-6; perhaps TRBD1 as D (5 bases). V lost 2 bases and J 9 bases, leaving 17 bases between the germline ends. Germline loops: CDR1 DFQATT, CDR2 SNEGSKA (reference sequence). The CDR3 has 15 amino acids. In DNA form, the CDR3 reads TGCAGTGCTAGATCAACCGGGACGGGGGGTTCACCCCTCCACTTT. Its protein is CSARSTGTGGSPLHF.

The chain recombines TRBV4-2 with TRBJ1-2; TRBD1 might be the D (6 bases). The V gene lost 1 base and the J gene lost 5 bases, with 11 bases spanning the gap. Germline V gives CDR1 LGHNA, CDR2 YNFKEQ. The CDR3 is 14 residues long. CDR3 in DNA: TGTGCCAGCAGCCAAGGGACAGAAAGATATGGCTACACCTTC. It translates to CASSQGTERYGYTF.

This clonotype occurred a few times. The genes are TRBV18 and TRBJ2-5, with TRBD2 identical over 10 bases. With 6 bases clipped from V and 3 bases from J, the junction kept 4 bases outside the gene matches. Germline V gene sequence: CDR1 KGHSH, CDR2 LQKENI. CDR3 length: 14 amino acids. The CDR3, as DNA: TGTGCCAGCTCGGCAACTAGCGGGGAAGAGACCCAGTACTTC. Protein: CASSATSGEETQYF.

This rearrangement joins TRBV13 to TRBJ1-1, with D possibly being TRBD1 (6 bases). Germline CDR1 PRHDT, CDR2 FYEKMQ (reference sequence). This CDR3 is 15 amino acids long. Trimming took off 2 bases at V and 2 bases at J, with 12 bases between the two ends. CDR3 in DNA: TGTGCCAGCAGCTTAAGGGGGATCGTAAACACTGAAGCTTTCTTT. Protein sequence: CASSLRGIVNTEAFF.

The V and J genes are TRBV7-9 and TRBJ1-3, with a possible D match to TRBD1 (6 bases). CDR3 length: 17 amino acids. Germline lookup yields CDR1 SEHNR and CDR2 FQNEAQ (reference sequence). The V gene lost 2 bases and the J gene lost 0 bases, with 14 bases spanning the gap. CDR3 in DNA: TGTGCCAGCAGCTTATGGGGGCAGGGGAGCTCTGGAAACACCATATATTTT. Translating it yields CASSLWGQGSSGNTIYF.

The chain uses TRBV6-5 and TRBJ1-2; possible D gene TRBD1, 6 bases. Per the germline V gene, CDR1 is MNHEY and CDR2 is SVGAGI. The germline V and J ends were trimmed by 4 bases and 1 base, with 16 bases remaining between them. The CDR3 is made up of 16 amino acids. CDR3 region: CASSSTYRDGNYGYTF. CDR3 nucleotide sequence: TGTGCCAGCAGTTCAACTTACAGGGATGGTAACTATGGCTACACCTTC.

The chain employs TRBV5-8 and TRBJ2-7; 7 bases are a match to TRBD1. The CDR3 length is 14 residues. Per germline, CDR1 SGHTS and CDR2 YDEGEE. V shed 1 base and J 6 bases; nucleotides not matched to a gene: 7. DNA for the CDR3: TGTGCCAGCAGCTTGAACAGGGGAATGGCCGAGCAGTACTTC. Translating it yields CASSLNRGMAEQYF.

This chain links TRBV19 with TRBJ1-4; D perhaps matches TRBD1 (5 bases). The germline CDR1 and CDR2 sequences are LNHDA and SQIVND (reference sequence). The CDR3 has 13 amino acids. V was pared by 6 bases and J by 6 bases, with 11 bases between. The CDR3 loop is CASRPQVDEKLFF. The CDR3 region has the DNA TGTGCCAGTAGGCCACAGGTGGATGAAAAACTGTTTTTT.

This clonotype was counted between two and nine times. This rearrangement joins TRBV4-1 to TRBJ1-3; TRBD1 matches 10 bases. Per the germline V gene, CDR1 is MGHRA and CDR2 is YSYEKL. V lost 4 bases, J lost 2 bases, and 5 bases stayed unmatched. The CDR3 extends over 16 amino acids. In DNA form, the CDR3 reads TGCGCCAGCAGCCCCGGGACAGGGGCTGCTGGAAACACCATATATTTT. The encoded protein is CASSPGTGAAGNTIYF.

This clonotype was seen many times. The chain uses TRBV25-1 and TRBJ2-2; D is possibly TRBD1 (6 bases). CDR3 length: 13 residues. The germline V gene has CDR1 MGHDK and CDR2 SYGVNS. V lost 6 bases, J lost 3 bases, and 8 bases lay in between. The CDR3 coding sequence is TGTGCCAGCAGGTACAGGGACACCGGGGAGCTGTTTTTT. This gives the protein CASRYRDTGELFF.

The J gene is TRBJ1-1, the V gene TRBV29-1, with unresolved D. V lost 7 bases to trimming and J lost 1 base, with 13 bases between them. There are 13 residues in the CDR3. Germline values: CDR1 SQVTM, CDR2 ANQGSEA. The CDR3 region is CSGREIPNTEAFF. The CDR3 bases are TGCAGCGGCCGGGAGATCCCGAACACTGAAGCTTTCTTT.

V usage is TRBV7-8 and J usage is TRBJ2-2; TRBD1 is a possible D gene (5 bases). Germline assignment: CDR1 SGHVS and CDR2 FQNEAQ. CDR3 length equals 19 residues. Trimming took 5 bases from V and 6 from J, leaving 28 bases between them. The CDR3 nucleotides read TGTGCCAGCAGCCCAACCCCGGCAGGGTCTCATAGTAAGGCCGGGGAGCTGTTTTTT. Translating it yields CASSPTPAGSHSKAGELFF. The whole variable domain, filled in from reference TRBV7-8 and TRBJ2-2, reads GAGVSQSPRYKVAKRGQDVALRCDPISGHVSLFWYQQALGQGPEFLTYFQNEAQLDKSGLPSDRFFAERPEGSVSTLKIQRTQQEDSAVYLCASSPTPAGSHSKAGELFFGEGSRLTVL.

This clonotype came up a few times. Here the CDR3 reads CASSLSGGHPYEQYV. CDR3 DNA: TGTGCCAGCAGCCTAAGCGGGGGCCACCCCTACGAGCAGTACGTC. V is TRBV6-2 or TRBV6-3 and J is TRBJ2-7; TRBD2 matches 8 bases. This CDR3 has 15 amino acids. J was trimmed by 2 bases and V by 6 bases; bases with no gene match: 9. Germline-derived CDR1 and CDR2 are MNHEY and SVGEGT.

This clonotype was seen more than once but under ten times. This sequence joins TRBV20-1 and TRBJ2-5; 7 positions match TRBD2. This CDR3 is built from 15 residues. After removal of 6 bases from V and 5 bases from J, the junction contained 15 bases not matched to a gene. CDR1 is DFQATT and CDR2 is SNEGSKA in the germline V gene (reference sequence). The CDR3 DNA is TGCAGTGCACCTCTGTGGGGGAGGGCGGGGGAGACCCAGTACTTC. Protein: CSAPLWGRAGETQYF.

This clonotype occurred many times. The junction differs from germline at one of its ends, possibly a read error. J is TRBJ1-2 and V is TRBV7-9; D is possibly TRBD1 (5 bases). Germline CDR1 reads SEHNR; CDR2 reads FQNEAQ (reference sequence). This CDR3 comprises 11 residues. The DNA for the CDR3 is TGTGCCAGCAGCTTAGGGGGACCGAGTGTCTTC. Its translation: CASSLGGPSVF.